These T cell receptor beta chains were read from a single sample in a study of T cells in localized non-small cell lung cancer. The table came from immunoSEQ multiplex PCR; TCRdb's copy has only in-frame clones and leaves some out. The table lists roughly 27,000 clones, 92% of them singletons. This sample comprised peripheral blood mononuclear cells, obtained before any cancer treatment. Source of these receptors: a woman aged 40-75 years with stage III lung adenocarcinoma. Each CDR3 is given with its conserved first and last residue. D genes are given only for firm matches.

>TRBV2|TRBJ2-7|.
TGTGCCAGCAGGCCGGACTTTCCCTACGAGCAGTACTTC
CASRPDFPYEQYF
>TRBV6-6|TRBJ1-5|.
TGTGCCAGCAGTTACGGCAGAGATCAGCCCCAGCATTTT
CASSYGRDQPQHF
>TRBV28|TRBJ1-1|.
TGTGCCAGCAGTTTATGGGGCGATGGAGCCAACACTGAAGCTTTCTTT
CASSLWGDGANTEAFF
>TRBV5-4|TRBJ1-1|.
TGTGCCAGCAGCCAGGGGCCTGAAGCTTTCTTT
CASSQGPEAFF
>TRBV9|TRBJ2-7|.
TGTGCCGGTTTGTCGAGGGAGCAGTACTTC
CAGLSREQYF
>TRBV6-5|TRBJ1-1|.
TGTGCCAGCAGTCTCTTAGGGACCATGAACACTGAAGCTTTCTTT
CASSLLGTMNTEAFF
>TRBV2|TRBJ2-1|TRBD1
TGTGCCAGCAGTGCGGGACAGGGGTTAATTCAGTTCTTC
CASSAGQGLIQFF
>TRBV29-1|TRBJ2-5|.
TGCAGCGCCTTTCAAGAGACCCAGTACTTC
CSAFQETQYF
>TRBV5-4|TRBJ2-2|TRBD1
TGTGCCAGCAGCCCGACATTTGGACAGGACCTCACCGGGGAGCTGTTTTTT
CASSPTFGQDLTGELFF
>TRBV7-2|TRBJ2-2|TRBD1
TGTGCCAGCAGTTCACAGGGGATCACCGGGGAGCTGTTTTTT
CASSSQGITGELFF
>TRBV19|TRBJ1-1|TRBD1
TGTGCCAGCACCCGCGCGGGACAGGGGTACACTGAAGCTTTCTTT
CASTRAGQGYTEAFF
>TRBV10-3|TRBJ1-5|TRBD1
TGTGCCACCACTATGGGACAGGGGGCGGCTCAGCCCCAGCATTTT
CATTMGQGAAQPQHF
>TRBV6-5|TRBJ1-6|.
TGTGCCAGCAGTCGGGACGGCTATAATTCACCCCTCCACTTT
CASSRDGYNSPLHF
>TRBV9|TRBJ1-1|.
TGTGCCAGCAGCGTAGGGGCAGGGGAAGCTTTCTTT
CASSVGAGEAFF
>TRBV29-1|TRBJ1-1|.
TGCAGCGTTGCCGAGGGGGGGGTGGACACTGAAGCTTTCTTT
CSVAEGGVDTEAFF
>TRBV7-7|TRBJ2-5|TRBD1
TGTGCTAGCAGCTTAGTATCCCCGGGGACAGGGGGTTCCGGGGAGACCCAGTACTTC
CASSLVSPGTGGSGETQYF
>TRBV28|TRBJ1-5|TRBD1
TGTGCCAGCAGTTCGGGACAGACTAATCAGCCCCAGCATTTT
CASSSGQTNQPQHF
>TRBV5-8|TRBJ1-1|.
TGTGCCAGCAGCTTGTGGGGGGGCACTGAAGCTTTCTTT
CASSLWGGTEAFF
>TRBV19|TRBJ2-1|TRBD1
TGTGCCAGTTCCGGGACAGGGGAATCCTACAATGAGCAGTTCTTC
CASSGTGESYNEQFF
>TRBV10-3|TRBJ2-7|.
TGTGCCATCAGTGATAGAGGGCAGTTCTCCTACGAGCAGTACTTC
CAISDRGQFSYEQYF